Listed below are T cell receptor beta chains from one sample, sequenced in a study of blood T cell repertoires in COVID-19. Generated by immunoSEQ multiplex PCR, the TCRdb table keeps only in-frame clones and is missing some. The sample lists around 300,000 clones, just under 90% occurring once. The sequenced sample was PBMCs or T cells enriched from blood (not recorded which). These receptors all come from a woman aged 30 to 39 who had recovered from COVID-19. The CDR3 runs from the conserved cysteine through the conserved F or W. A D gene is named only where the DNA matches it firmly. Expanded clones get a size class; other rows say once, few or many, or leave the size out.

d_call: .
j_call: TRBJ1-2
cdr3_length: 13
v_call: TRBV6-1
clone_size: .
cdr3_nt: TGTGCCAGCCATCAGGCCCAGGAATATGGCTACACCTTC
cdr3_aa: CASHQAQEYGYTF

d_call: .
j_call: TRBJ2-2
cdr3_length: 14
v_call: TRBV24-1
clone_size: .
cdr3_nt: TGTGCCACCAGTGCTGGGGGCAGGGCCGGGGAGCTGTTTTTT
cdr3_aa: CATSAGGRAGELFF

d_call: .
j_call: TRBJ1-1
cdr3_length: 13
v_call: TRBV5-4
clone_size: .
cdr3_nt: TGTGCCAGCGGGATACAGGGATCAATTGAAGCTTTCTTT
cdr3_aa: CASGIQGSIEAFF

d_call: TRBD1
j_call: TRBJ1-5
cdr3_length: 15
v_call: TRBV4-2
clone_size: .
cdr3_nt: TGTGCCAGCAGTAGGGACAGGGATAGCAATCAGCCCCAGCATTTT
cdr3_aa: CASSRDRDSNQPQHF

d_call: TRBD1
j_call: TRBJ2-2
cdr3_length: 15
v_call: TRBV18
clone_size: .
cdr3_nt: TGTGCCAGCTCAGTTACGGGACAGGGCACCGGGGAGCTGTTTTTT
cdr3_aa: CASSVTGQGTGELFF

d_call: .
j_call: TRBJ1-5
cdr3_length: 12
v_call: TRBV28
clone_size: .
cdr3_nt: TGTGCCAGCACCCCGGGCAATCAGCCCCAGCATTTT
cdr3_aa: CASTPGNQPQHF

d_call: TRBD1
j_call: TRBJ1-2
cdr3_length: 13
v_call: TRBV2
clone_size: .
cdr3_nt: TGTGCCAGCAGTGAACAGGGGGATTATGGCTACACCTTC
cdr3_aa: CASSEQGDYGYTF

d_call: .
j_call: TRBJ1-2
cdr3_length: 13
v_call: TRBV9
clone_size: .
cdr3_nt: TGTGCCAGCAGCCTAAGCACTAACTATGGCTACACCTTC
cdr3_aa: CASSLSTNYGYTF

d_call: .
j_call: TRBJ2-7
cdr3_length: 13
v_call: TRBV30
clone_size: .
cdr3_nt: TGTGCCTGGTCCATCAGTACGAATTACGAGCAGTACTTC
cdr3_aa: CAWSISTNYEQYF

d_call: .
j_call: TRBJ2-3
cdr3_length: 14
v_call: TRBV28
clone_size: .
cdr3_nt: TGTGCCAGCAGTTTCGGTGGTAGTTTGAATACGCAGTATTTT
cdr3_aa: CASSFGGSLNTQYF

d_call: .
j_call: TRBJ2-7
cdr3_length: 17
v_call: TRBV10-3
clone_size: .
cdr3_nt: TGTGCCATCAGTGCGTTAGAGTGGGGGGGGCGTTCCTACGAGCAGTACTTC
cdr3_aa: CAISALEWGGRSYEQYF

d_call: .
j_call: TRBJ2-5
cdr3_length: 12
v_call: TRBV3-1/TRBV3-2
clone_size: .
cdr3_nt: TGTGCCAGCAGCCAAGACCTGGACAGCGGATACTTC
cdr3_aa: CASSQDLDSGYF

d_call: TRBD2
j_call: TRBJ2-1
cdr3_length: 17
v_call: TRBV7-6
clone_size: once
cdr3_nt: TGTGCCAGCAGCTTTACTCTAGCGGGAGGGCCCTCGAATGAGCAGTTCTTC
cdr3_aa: CASSFTLAGGPSNEQFF

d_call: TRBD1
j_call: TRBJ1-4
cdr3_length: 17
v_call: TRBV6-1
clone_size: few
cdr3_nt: TGTGCCAGCAGTGGAAGGACAGGGATCTTGGCTAATGAAAAACTGTTTTTT
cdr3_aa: CASSGRTGILANEKLFF

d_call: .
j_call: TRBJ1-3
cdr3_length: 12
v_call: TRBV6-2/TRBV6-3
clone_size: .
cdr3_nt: TGTGCCAGCAGTTACGGGCGCGACACCATATATTTT
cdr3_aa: CASSYGRDTIYF

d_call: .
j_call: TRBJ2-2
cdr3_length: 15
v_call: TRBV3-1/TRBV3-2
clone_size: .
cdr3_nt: TGTGCCAGCAGCCCCGGACACCTGCGGACCGGGGAGCTGTTTTTT
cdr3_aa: CASSPGHLRTGELFF

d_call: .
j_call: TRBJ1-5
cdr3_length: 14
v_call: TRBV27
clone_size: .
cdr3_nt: TGTGCCAGCAATGTAGGAGGGAGCAATCAGCCCCAGCATTTT
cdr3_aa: CASNVGGSNQPQHF

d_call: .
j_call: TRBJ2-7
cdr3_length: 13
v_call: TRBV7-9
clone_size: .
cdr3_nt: TGTGCCAGCAGCGTTAGCGGACCCTACGAGCAGTACTTC
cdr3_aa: CASSVSGPYEQYF

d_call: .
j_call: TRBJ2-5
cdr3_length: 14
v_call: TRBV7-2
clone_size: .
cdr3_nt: TGTGCCAGCAGCGCAGGGGAGTGGGCAGAGACCCAGTACTTC
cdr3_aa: CASSAGEWAETQYF

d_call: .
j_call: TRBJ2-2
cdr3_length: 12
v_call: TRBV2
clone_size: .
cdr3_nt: TGTGCCAGCAGGCGTGAGCCCGGGGAGCTGTTTTTT
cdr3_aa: CASRREPGELFF

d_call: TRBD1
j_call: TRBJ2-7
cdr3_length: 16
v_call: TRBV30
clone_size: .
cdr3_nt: TGTGCCTGGAGTGCAACCCGGACAGGGGAAATCTACGAGCAGTACTTC
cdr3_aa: CAWSATRTGEIYEQYF

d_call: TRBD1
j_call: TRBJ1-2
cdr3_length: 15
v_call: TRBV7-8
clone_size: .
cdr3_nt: TGTGCCAGCAGCTACCACAGGGGGGTGATGGATGGCTACACCTTC
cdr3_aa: CASSYHRGVMDGYTF

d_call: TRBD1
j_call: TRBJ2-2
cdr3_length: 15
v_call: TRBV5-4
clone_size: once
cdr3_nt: TGTGCCAGCAGCCTCTACAGGGGGCCGACCGGGGAGCTGTTTTTT
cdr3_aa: CASSLYRGPTGELFF

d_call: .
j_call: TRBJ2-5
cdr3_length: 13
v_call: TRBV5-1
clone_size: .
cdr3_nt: TGCGCCAGCAGCTCACTAGATAGGAAGACCCAGTACTTC
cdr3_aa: CASSSLDRKTQYF

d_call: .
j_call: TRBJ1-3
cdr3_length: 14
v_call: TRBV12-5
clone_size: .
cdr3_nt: TGTGCTAGTGGTTTGGGGGCCTCTGGAAACACCATATATTTT
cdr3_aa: CASGLGASGNTIYF

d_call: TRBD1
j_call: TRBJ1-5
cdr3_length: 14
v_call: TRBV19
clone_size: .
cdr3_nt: TGTGCCAGTAGTAGCTACAGGGGCGATCAGCCCCAGCATTTT
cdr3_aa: CASSSYRGDQPQHF

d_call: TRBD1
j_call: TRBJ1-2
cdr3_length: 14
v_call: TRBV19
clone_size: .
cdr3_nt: TGTGCCAGTAGCCGGGACAGGGAGGGCTATGGCTACACCTTC
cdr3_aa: CASSRDREGYGYTF

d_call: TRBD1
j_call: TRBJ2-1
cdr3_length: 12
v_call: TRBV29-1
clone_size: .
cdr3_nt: TGCAGCTCGCGGACAGGGGTGGATGAGCAGTTCTTC
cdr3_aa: CSSRTGVDEQFF

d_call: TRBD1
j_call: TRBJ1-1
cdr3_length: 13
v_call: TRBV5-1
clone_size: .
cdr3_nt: TGCGCCAGCAGCGGCACAGGGGGGACTGAAGCTTTCTTT
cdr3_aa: CASSGTGGTEAFF

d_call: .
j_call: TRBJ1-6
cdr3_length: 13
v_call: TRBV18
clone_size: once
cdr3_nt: TGTGCCAGCTCACCACCCGGAGGCATGGGACTCCACTTT
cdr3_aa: CASSPPGGMGLHF

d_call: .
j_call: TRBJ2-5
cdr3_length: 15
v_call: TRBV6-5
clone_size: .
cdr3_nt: TGTGCCAGCACCACACAGGGGAGGCATGGAGAGACCCAGTACTTC
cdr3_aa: CASTTQGRHGETQYF

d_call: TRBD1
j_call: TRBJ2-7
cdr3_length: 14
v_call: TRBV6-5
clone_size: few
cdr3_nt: TGTGCCAGCAGTTACGCCAGGGGGCACCACGAGCAGTACTTC
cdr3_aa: CASSYARGHHEQYF

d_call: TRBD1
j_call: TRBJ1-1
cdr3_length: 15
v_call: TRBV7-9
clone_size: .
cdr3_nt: TGTGCCAGCAGCTCCTGGACAGGGGAGGACACTGAAGCTTTCTTT
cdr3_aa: CASSSWTGEDTEAFF

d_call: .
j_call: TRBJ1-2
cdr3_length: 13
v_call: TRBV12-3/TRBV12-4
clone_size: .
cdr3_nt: TGTGCCAGCAGCACGACAGCTAACTATGGCTACACCTTC
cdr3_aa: CASSTTANYGYTF

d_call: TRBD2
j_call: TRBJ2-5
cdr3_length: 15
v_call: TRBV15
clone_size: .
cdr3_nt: TGTGCCACGCTTAAGGGGCGGGAGGCGGGAGAGACCCAGTACTTC
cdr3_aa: CATLKGREAGETQYF

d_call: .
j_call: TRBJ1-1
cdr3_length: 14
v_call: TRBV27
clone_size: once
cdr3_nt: TGTGCCAGCAGTCCCACGACAGGCAGCCCACCTGAGAGTTTT
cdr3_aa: CASSPTTGSPPESF

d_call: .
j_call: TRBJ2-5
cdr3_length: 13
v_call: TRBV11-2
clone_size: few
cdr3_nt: TGTGCCAGCAGCTCCGGGAGATCGGAGACCCAGTACTTC
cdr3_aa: CASSSGRSETQYF

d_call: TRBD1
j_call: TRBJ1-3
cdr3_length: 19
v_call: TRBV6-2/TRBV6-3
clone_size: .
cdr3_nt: TGTGCCAGCAGTCAACAGACAGGGCACATTTTCCGCTCTGGAAACACCATATATTTT
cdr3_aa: CASSQQTGHIFRSGNTIYF

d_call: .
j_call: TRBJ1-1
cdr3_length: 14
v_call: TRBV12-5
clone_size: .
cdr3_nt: TGTGCTAGTGGTTCCCGGGACTGGAACACTGAAGCTTTCTTT
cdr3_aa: CASGSRDWNTEAFF

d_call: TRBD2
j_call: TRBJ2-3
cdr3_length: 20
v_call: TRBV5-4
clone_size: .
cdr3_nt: TGTGCCAGCAGCTTGCCCTCTAGCGGGGGACGAAGGAGGAGCACAGATACGCAGTATTTT
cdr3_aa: CASSLPSSGGRRRSTDTQYF

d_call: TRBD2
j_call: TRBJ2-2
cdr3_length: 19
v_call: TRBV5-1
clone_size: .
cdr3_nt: TGCGCCAGCAGCGTATCCGGGACTAGCGGGAGGGCAAGCACCGGGGAGCTGTTTTTT
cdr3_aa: CASSVSGTSGRASTGELFF

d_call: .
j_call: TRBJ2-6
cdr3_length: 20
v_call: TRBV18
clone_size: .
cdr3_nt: TGTGCCAGCTTCGACAACGGGGGGCCCGATCCCTACTCTGGGGCCAACGTCCTGACTTTC
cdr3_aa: CASFDNGGPDPYSGANVLTF

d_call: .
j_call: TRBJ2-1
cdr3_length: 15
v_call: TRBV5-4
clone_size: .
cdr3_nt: TGTGCCAGCAGCTCGGGGGGCCTCCAGTACAATGAGCAGTTCTTC
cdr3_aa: CASSSGGLQYNEQFF

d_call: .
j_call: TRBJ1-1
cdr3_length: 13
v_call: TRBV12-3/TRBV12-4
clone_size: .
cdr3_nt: TGTGCCAGCAGTTGGGGGCGGAGGACTGAAGCTTTCTTT
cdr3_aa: CASSWGRRTEAFF

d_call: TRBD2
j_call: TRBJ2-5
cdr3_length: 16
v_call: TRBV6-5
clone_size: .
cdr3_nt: TGTGCCAGCAGTTACTCGACGACTAGCGGCCAAGAGACCCAGTACTTC
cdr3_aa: CASSYSTTSGQETQYF

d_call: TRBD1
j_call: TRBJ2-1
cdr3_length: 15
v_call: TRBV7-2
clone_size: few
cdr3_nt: TGTGCCAGCAGCTGGGGACAGATCTCCTACAATGAGCAGTTCTTC
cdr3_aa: CASSWGQISYNEQFF

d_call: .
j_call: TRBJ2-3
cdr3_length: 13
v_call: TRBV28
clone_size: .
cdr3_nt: TGTGCCACTATCACTAGCTACGCAGATACGCAGTATTTT
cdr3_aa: CATITSYADTQYF

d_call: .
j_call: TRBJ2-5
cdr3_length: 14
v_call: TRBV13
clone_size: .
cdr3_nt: TGTGCCTCCAGCTTGGAAAAGCGGAGGGAGACCCAGTACTTC
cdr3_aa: CASSLEKRRETQYF

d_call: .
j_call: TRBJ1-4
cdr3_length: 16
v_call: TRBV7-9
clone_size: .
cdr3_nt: TGTGCCAGCAACAACCTGATGGAGTCTGCTAATGAAAAACTGTTTTTT
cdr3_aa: CASNNLMESANEKLFF

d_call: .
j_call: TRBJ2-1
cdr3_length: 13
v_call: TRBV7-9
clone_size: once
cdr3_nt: TGTGCCAGCAGCCGTCCCCCGGGTCAAGAGGAGTTCTTC
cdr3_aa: CASSRPPGQEEFF

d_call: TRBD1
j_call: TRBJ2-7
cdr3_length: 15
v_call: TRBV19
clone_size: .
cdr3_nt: TGTGCCAGTAGTATAGATGGGACAGTAGGCTACGAGCAGTACTTC
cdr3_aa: CASSIDGTVGYEQYF